Listed below are T cell receptor beta chains from one sample, sequenced in a study of blood T cell repertoires in COVID-19. Assay used: immunoSEQ multiplex PCR; TCRdb lists only in-frame clones, some missing. In the table there are 150,000 to 200,000 clones, roughly 90% of which are singletons. The sample consisted of PBMCs or T cells enriched from blood (not recorded which). These receptors originate from a woman between 50 and 59 years old who had recovered from COVID-19. The CDR3 runs from the conserved cysteine through the conserved F or W. Fields, in order: V gene, clone size, D gene, J gene, CDR3 protein, CDR3 DNA. D genes are given only for firm matches. Clone size is shown for a subset of rows, as once, few, many or a class of expanded clone.

V gene: TRBV5-1
clone size: -
D gene: -
J gene: TRBJ1-3
CDR3 protein: CASSIGQLKPSGNTIYF
CDR3 DNA: TGCGCCAGCAGCATCGGACAGCTCAAACCTTCTGGAAACACCATATATTTT

V gene: TRBV7-2
clone size: -
D gene: -
J gene: TRBJ2-3
CDR3 protein: CASSSGGWTDTQYF
CDR3 DNA: TGTGCCAGCAGCTCCGGAGGGTGGACAGATACGCAGTATTTT

V gene: TRBV5-8
clone size: -
D gene: TRBD2
J gene: TRBJ2-1
CDR3 protein: CASSLGTSGINEQFF
CDR3 DNA: TGTGCCAGCAGCTTGGGGACTAGCGGAATCAATGAGCAGTTCTTC

V gene: TRBV6-2/TRBV6-3
clone size: -
D gene: TRBD1
J gene: TRBJ2-1
CDR3 protein: CASSRDSNEQFF
CDR3 DNA: TGTGCCAGCAGTCGGGACAGCAATGAGCAGTTCTTC

V gene: TRBV5-1
clone size: -
D gene: -
J gene: TRBJ1-3
CDR3 protein: CASSLSPSSGNTIYF
CDR3 DNA: TGCGCCAGCAGCTTGTCCCCCTCCTCTGGAAACACCATATATTTT

V gene: TRBV27
clone size: -
D gene: TRBD1
J gene: TRBJ1-2
CDR3 protein: CASSNQGGDYGYTF
CDR3 DNA: TGTGCCAGCAGTAACCAGGGGGGCGACTATGGCTACACCTTC

V gene: TRBV19
clone size: few
D gene: -
J gene: TRBJ1-5
CDR3 protein: CASTENQGFSNQPQHF
CDR3 DNA: TGTGCCAGTACCGAAAATCAGGGATTTAGCAATCAGCCCCAGCATTTT

V gene: TRBV10-3
clone size: -
D gene: -
J gene: TRBJ1-2
CDR3 protein: CAISELGGRNGYTF
CDR3 DNA: TGTGCCATCAGTGAGTTGGGGGGTCGAAATGGCTACACCTTC

V gene: TRBV10-3
clone size: -
D gene: TRBD1
J gene: TRBJ1-1
CDR3 protein: CAISKQDRANTEAFF
CDR3 DNA: TGTGCCATCAGTAAACAGGACAGGGCGAACACTGAAGCTTTCTTT

V gene: TRBV2
clone size: once
D gene: TRBD1
J gene: TRBJ1-5
CDR3 protein: CASSRDRGREQPQHF
CDR3 DNA: TGTGCCAGCAGTCGCGACAGGGGGCGGGAACAGCCCCAGCATTTT

V gene: TRBV5-6
clone size: -
D gene: TRBD1
J gene: TRBJ2-7
CDR3 protein: CASRGQGTSYEQYF
CDR3 DNA: TGTGCCAGCAGAGGACAGGGGACATCCTACGAGCAGTACTTC

V gene: TRBV18
clone size: -
D gene: -
J gene: TRBJ1-6
CDR3 protein: CASSPSLNSPLHF
CDR3 DNA: TGTGCCAGCTCACCGTCGCTAAATTCACCCCTCCACTTT

V gene: TRBV7-8
clone size: -
D gene: -
J gene: TRBJ1-1
CDR3 protein: CASSQSLTGGRTEAFF
CDR3 DNA: TGTGCCAGCAGCCAATCACTTACGGGGGGAAGGACTGAAGCTTTCTTT

V gene: TRBV2
clone size: -
D gene: TRBD1
J gene: TRBJ1-1
CDR3 protein: CASSGAGGTGSVLVTEAFF
CDR3 DNA: TGTGCCAGCAGTGGAGCCGGCGGGACAGGGTCGGTTTTGGTCACTGAAGCTTTCTTT

V gene: TRBV12-3/TRBV12-4
clone size: -
D gene: -
J gene: TRBJ1-2
CDR3 protein: CASSLARVEGYTF
CDR3 DNA: TGTGCCAGCAGTTTAGCCCGGGTTGAGGGCTACACCTTC

V gene: TRBV18
clone size: -
D gene: -
J gene: TRBJ2-6
CDR3 protein: CASSGGSGANVLTF
CDR3 DNA: TGTGCCAGCTCGGGGGGCTCTGGGGCCAACGTCCTGACTTTC